The clone carrying this T cell receptor (beta chain) was seen only a few times. This specimen belongs to a study of CD8 T cells in ankylosing spondylitis. TCRdb reprocessed the 5' RACE reads via MiXCR and lists one record per CDR3 protein. The sample records around 210,000 distinct CDR3 sequences, over 7% being singletons. This CDR3 has 23 residues. The sample was blood, either unsorted or a sorted T cell fraction (not recorded which). This receptor was obtained from a female donor with ankylosing spondylitis or in good health (not recorded which). The chain carries TRBV12-2 and TRBJ1-5; the table calls TRBD1, which could not be checked here. TRBV12-2 is assigned pseudogene status. DNA of the CDR3: TGTGCAAGTCGCTTAGTCGTCGTAAGGAACGCCCGGTCATGGCCTTATAGCAATCAGCCCCAGCATTTT. Residues: CASRLVVVRNARSWPYSNQPQHF.